These 21 T cell receptor beta chains came from one sample sequenced in a study of T cells after yellow fever vaccination. TCRdb itself ran the 5' RACE reads through MiXCR, one entry per CDR3 protein. The data show 250,000 to 400,000 distinct CDR3 sequences, approximately 4.5% seen once. This specimen was PBMCs, taken 15 days after the yellow fever booster vaccination. These receptors were collected from a man aged 18 to 30 who received the YFV17D yellow fever vaccine.

This clonotype was seen at least ten times. The gene calls are TRBV10-3 and TRBJ1-4; TRBD1 matches at 8 bases. Germline V gene lookup returns CDR1 ENHRY and CDR2 SYGVKD. With 0 bases clipped from V and 7 bases from J, the junction kept 4 bases outside the gene matches. This CDR3 has 15 amino acids. The CDR3 protein is CAISESTGAGEKLFF. In DNA form, the CDR3 reads TGTGCCATCAGTGAGTCGACAGGGGCAGGTGAAAAACTGTTTTTT.

V and J are TRBV5-1 and TRBJ2-1; weak D call: TRBD2 (5 bases). Germline V gene sequence: CDR1 SGHRS, CDR2 YFSETQ. The CDR3 spans 14 residues. Trimming took 2 bases from V and 9 from J, leaving 15 bases between them. CDR3 coding DNA: TGCGCCAGCAGCTTTGGAGGCATTCTCGGTGAGCAGTTCTTC. Translation gives CASSFGGILGEQFF.

This clonotype came up many times. This chain uses TRBV7-2 with TRBJ2-7; D remains ambiguous. Deletions cut 5 bases from V and 5 bases from J, with 13 bases between. CDR3 length: 13 residues. Germline V gives CDR1 SGHTA, CDR2 FQGNSA. The CDR3 DNA reads as TGTGCCAGCAGCCGAGGCATGAGCGACGAGCAGTACTTC. Translating it yields CASSRGMSDEQYF.

This clonotype was recorded at least ten times. The V and J genes are TRBV6-1 and TRBJ1-5; unclear D gene. Between the trimmed V and J ends, which lost 7 bases and 7 bases, there was a span of 17 bases. The CDR3 has 14 residues. Looked up from germline, CDR1 is MNHNS and CDR2 is SASEGT. CDR3 nucleotide sequence: TGTGCCAGCACCTTAAAAGGACTGGCCCAGCCCCAGCATTTT. Translation: CASTLKGLAQPQHF.

This clonotype was found a few times. The V and J genes are TRBV7-9 and TRBJ2-7; 11 positions agree with TRBD2. The CDR3 is 17 amino acids. The germline gives CDR1 SEHNR, CDR2 FQNEAQ (reference sequence). V lost 3 bases, J lost 1 base, and 8 bases stayed unmatched. Written as DNA, the CDR3 is TGTGCCAGCAGCTTTCGAACTAGCGGGGGCCTTTCCTACGAGCAGTACTTC. This encodes CASSFRTSGGLSYEQYF.

This clonotype was counted many times. The genes are TRBV11-2 and TRBJ2-6; unclear D gene. This CDR3 spans 19 amino acids. The germline V and J ends were trimmed by 5 bases and 1 base, with 21 bases remaining between them. The germline V gene encodes CDR1 SGHAT and CDR2 FQNNGV. Here the CDR3 reads CASSHQTWGVASGANVLTF. In nucleotides, the CDR3 is TGTGCCAGCAGCCATCAGACTTGGGGTGTCGCTTCTGGGGCCAACGTCCTGACTTTC. The complete variable domain, with remaining parts taken from reference TRBV11-2 and TRBJ2-6, reads EAGVAQSPRYKIIEKRQSVAFWCNPISGHATLYWYQQILGQGPKLLIQFQNNGVVDDSQLPKDRFSAERLKGVDSTLKIQPAKLEDSAVYLCASSHQTWGVASGANVLTFGAGSRLTVL.

The genes are TRBV4-3 and TRBJ2-2; D not resolved. CDR1 and CDR2 (germline): LGHNA, YSLEER. The V gene lost 0 bases and the J gene lost 7 bases, with 6 bases spanning the gap. The CDR3 length is 13 residues. The CDR3 DNA reads as TGCGCCAGCAGCCAAGATGCACTCGGGGAGCTGTTTTTT. This gives the protein CASSQDALGELFF.

This clonotype was seen only a few times. The rearrangement uses TRBV24-1 and TRBJ2-5; TRBD1 aligns across 9 bases. The CDR3 runs to 16 residues. The J segment lost 4 bases and the V segment lost 4 bases, leaving 9 bases of the junction unmatched. From germline, CDR1 is KGHDR and CDR2 SFDVKD. The CDR3 protein is CATSDPGQGRRETQYF. The CDR3 region has the DNA TGTGCCACCAGTGACCCTGGACAGGGGCGGCGAGAGACCCAGTACTTC.

Ten or more counts support this clonotype. This chain uses TRBV20-1 with TRBJ2-2, with D perhaps matching TRBD1 or TRBD2 (5 bases each). The V end lost 0 bases, the J end lost 3 bases, and 17 bases lay between the germline ends. The CDR3 is made up of 17 amino acids. Germline V CDR1 and CDR2: DFQATT, SNEGSKA (reference sequence). CDR3 in DNA: TGCAGTGCTAGAGATCCGAGGGGTACAAGCTACACCGGGGAGCTGTTTTTT. It is translated as CSARDPRGTSYTGELFF.

This clonotype was seen more than once but under ten times. The chain carries TRBV29-1 and TRBJ2-5, with 11 bases lining up with TRBD2. The CDR3 is 13 residues long. Germline CDR1 is SQVTM and CDR2 is ANQGSEA. V was pared by 6 bases and J by 1 base, with 1 base of the junction left unmatched. The CDR3 sequence is CSVGTSGQETQYF. CDR3 DNA: TGCAGCGTCGGGACTAGCGGCCAAGAGACCCAGTACTTC.

The V and J genes are TRBV5-6 and TRBJ2-7; 10 positions agree with TRBD1. There are 15 residues in the CDR3. With V trimmed by 4 bases and J by 3 bases, 7 bases remained unmatched. Per the germline V gene, CDR1 is SGHDT and CDR2 is YYEEEE. CDR3 in DNA: TGTGCCAGCAGCGCGACAGGGGGCTCGGGCTACGAGCAGTACGTC. It yields the protein CASSATGGSGYEQYV.

The chain couples TRBV6-6 to TRBJ2-3; D is uncertain. Trimming took 5 bases from V and 5 from J, leaving 11 bases between them. Germline-derived CDR1 and CDR2 are MNHNY and SVGAGI (reference sequence). The CDR3 contains 13 residues. This chain's CDR3 is CASSPPGEDTQYF. CDR3 in DNA: TGTGCCAGCAGTCCCCCTGGAGAAGATACGCAGTATTTT.

This clonotype showed up many times. The rearrangement uses TRBV5-1 and TRBJ1-2, with a possible D match to TRBD1 (5 bases). The CDR3 is 13 amino acids. In germline, CDR1 is SGHRS, CDR2 YFSETQ. The V gene lost 0 bases and the J gene lost 5 bases, with 8 bases spanning the gap. The CDR3 is CASSLAGTYGYTF. The CDR3 nucleotides are TGCGCCAGCAGCTTGGCCGGGACTTATGGCTACACCTTC.

The chain recombines TRBV6-5 with TRBJ2-5, with D perhaps being TRBD1 or TRBD2 (6 bases each). Germline CDR1 is MNHEY and CDR2 is SVGAGI. Trimming removed 6 bases from V and 3 bases from J, with 11 bases in between. CDR3 size: 13 residues. CDR3 in amino acids: CASRKRGEETQYF. The CDR3, as DNA: TGTGCCAGCAGAAAGAGGGGGGAAGAGACCCAGTACTTC.

This clonotype was seen only a few times. The chain combines TRBV5-1 with TRBJ2-1; tentative D call: TRBD1 (7 bases). CDR1 and CDR2 from the germline V gene are SGHRS and YFSETQ. V was shortened by 2 bases and J by 4 bases, with 25 bases between the two germline ends. The CDR3 has 19 amino acids. This CDR3 reads CASSFFTPTRDRIYNEQFF. CDR3 bases: TGCGCCAGCAGCTTTTTTACCCCTACGCGGGACAGAATATACAATGAGCAGTTCTTC.

This rearrangement joins TRBV4-1 to TRBJ2-1; D may correspond to TRBD1 or TRBD2 (5 bases each). CDR3 size: 11 residues. The V end was cut by 3 bases, the J end by 9 bases, with 6 bases between. Germline V lookup: CDR1 MGHRA, CDR2 YSYEKL. The CDR3 protein is CASSQRGEQFF. CDR3 DNA sequence: TGCGCCAGCAGCCAGAGGGGTGAGCAGTTCTTC.

This clonotype was counted ten times or more. V and J are TRBV6-1 and TRBJ2-5; D is unclear. Trimming removed 5 bases from V and 7 bases from J, with 11 bases in between. The germline gives CDR1 MNHNS, CDR2 SASEGT. The CDR3 runs 12 residues. The CDR3 spells CASSITRGTQYF. The CDR3 coding sequence is TGTGCCAGCAGTATAACTCGCGGGACCCAGTACTTC.

This clonotype was detected many times. J is TRBJ2-3 and V is TRBV20-1, with D uncertain. The CDR3 is 11 amino acids. V lost 8 bases, J lost 6 bases, and 12 bases lay in between. In germline, CDR1 is DFQATT, CDR2 SNEGSKA (reference sequence). As DNA, the CDR3 is TGCAGTACTTGGGCCTCGGATACGCAGTATTTT. Translated: CSTWASDTQYF.

This clonotype was seen at least ten times. The genes are TRBV18 and TRBJ1-1; 11 bases match TRBD1. Germline values: CDR1 KGHSH, CDR2 LQKENI. The CDR3 covers 14 residues. The V gene end was trimmed by 8 bases and the J gene end by 5 bases; junction bases not matched to a gene: 7. In nucleotides, the CDR3 is TGTGCCAGCAATACCGGGACAGGGGGTACTGAAGCTTTCTTT. Translating it yields CASNTGTGGTEAFF. Drawing the rest from reference TRBV18 and TRBJ1-1, the complete variable domain is NAGVMQNPRHLVRRRGQEARLRCSPMKGHSHVYWYRQLPEEGLKFMVYLQKENIIDESGMPKERFSAEFPKEGPSILRIQQVVRGDSAAYFCASNTGTGGTEAFFGQGTRLTVV.

V and J are TRBV12-3 or TRBV12-4 and TRBJ1-1; D remains ambiguous. CDR3 length equals 14 residues. Trimming left V 5 bases short and J 7 bases short, with 17 bases between. The CDR3 reads CASSPSGKVGEAFF. The CDR3 region has the DNA TGTGCCAGCAGTCCGTCGGGCAAGGTGGGTGAAGCTTTCTTT.

This clonotype was detected many times. The chain carries TRBV6-2 or TRBV6-3 and TRBJ2-1; D not certain. This CDR3 comprises 13 residues. V dropped 2 bases and J dropped 8 bases, with 10 bases sitting between them. CDR1 and CDR2 (germline): MNHEY, SVGEGT. The CDR3 sequence: CASSYVPVDEQFF. CDR3 sequence (DNA): TGTGCCAGCAGTTACGTCCCGGTAGATGAGCAGTTCTTC.